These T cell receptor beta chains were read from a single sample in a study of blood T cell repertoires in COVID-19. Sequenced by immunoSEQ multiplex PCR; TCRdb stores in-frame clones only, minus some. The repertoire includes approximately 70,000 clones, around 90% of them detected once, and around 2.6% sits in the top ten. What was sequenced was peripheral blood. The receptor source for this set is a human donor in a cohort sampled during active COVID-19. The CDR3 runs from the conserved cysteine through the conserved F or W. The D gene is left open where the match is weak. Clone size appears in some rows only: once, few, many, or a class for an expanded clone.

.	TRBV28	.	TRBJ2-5	TGTGCCAAAGTGCCTAGTGAGACCCAGTACTTC	CAKVPSETQYF
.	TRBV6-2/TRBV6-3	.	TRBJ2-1	TGTGCCAGCAGTTACGCTAGTAAGAATGAGCAGTTCTTC	CASSYASKNEQFF
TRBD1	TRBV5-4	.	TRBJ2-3	TGTGCCAGCAGCTCACCGACAGGGCCCAGCACAGATACGCAGTATTTT	CASSSPTGPSTDTQYF
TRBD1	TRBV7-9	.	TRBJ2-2	TGTGCCAGCAGCACCGGGACAGGGGTCGCCGGGGAGCTGTTTTTT	CASSTGTGVAGELFF
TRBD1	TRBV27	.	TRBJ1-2	TGTGCCAGCAGTTCGCGGACAGGGCCTAACTATGGCTACACCTTC	CASSSRTGPNYGYTF
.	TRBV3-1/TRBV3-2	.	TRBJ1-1	TGTGCCAGCAGCCACCTTCACAGGGCCGGTGAAGCTTTCTTT	CASSHLHRAGEAFF
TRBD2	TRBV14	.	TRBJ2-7	TGTGCCAGCAGCCAATATCGAGCGGGGGCCCCCTACGAGCAGTACTTC	CASSQYRAGAPYEQYF
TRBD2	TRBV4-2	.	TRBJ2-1	TGTGCCAGCAGCCTCCGACTAGCGGACCCCTACAATGAGCAGTTCTTC	CASSLRLADPYNEQFF
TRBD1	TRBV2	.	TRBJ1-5	TGTGCCAGCAGTGGGACAGGAAATAGCAATCAGCCCCAGCATTTT	CASSGTGNSNQPQHF
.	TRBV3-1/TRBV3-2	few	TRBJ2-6	TGTGCCAGCAGCCTTTTGGCCGTCTCTGGGGCCAACGTCCTGACTTTC	CASSLLAVSGANVLTF
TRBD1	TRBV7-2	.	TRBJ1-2	TGTGCCAGCAGCTTACCCCCAGGGGGCTATGGCTACACCTTC	CASSLPPGGYGYTF
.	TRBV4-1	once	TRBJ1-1	TGCGCCAGCAGCCACCAACAGGGAGGGACTGAAGCTTTCTTT	CASSHQQGGTEAFF
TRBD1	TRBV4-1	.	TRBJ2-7	TGCGCCAGCAGCCACGTTTTTCGGGACAGGGGGAACTACGAGCAGTACTTC	CASSHVFRDRGNYEQYF
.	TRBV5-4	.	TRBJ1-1	TGTGCCAGCAGCTTGATGGGACAAGTGAACACTGAAGCTTTCTTT	CASSLMGQVNTEAFF
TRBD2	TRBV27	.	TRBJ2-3	TGTGCCAGCAGAGGCGGGGGGGCGGGCACAGATACGCAGTATTTT	CASRGGGAGTDTQYF
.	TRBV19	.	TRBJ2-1	TGTGCCAGTAGTACACAACTGGACAGCTTTGAGCAGTTCTTC	CASSTQLDSFEQFF
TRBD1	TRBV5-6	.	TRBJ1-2	TGTGCCAGCAGCCCCGACAGGGTGGGCTACACCTTC	CASSPDRVGYTF
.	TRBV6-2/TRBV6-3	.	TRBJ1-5	TGTGCCAGCAGTCCGTCGTCGGGCAATCAGCCCCAGCATTTT	CASSPSSGNQPQHF
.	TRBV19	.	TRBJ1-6	TGTGCCAGTCACGGCAGGGGAGATTCACCCCTCCACTTT	CASHGRGDSPLHF
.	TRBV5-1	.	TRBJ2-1	TGCGCCAGCAGCTCCATTCCCCTACAGGGCTACAATGAGCAGTTCTTC	CASSSIPLQGYNEQFF
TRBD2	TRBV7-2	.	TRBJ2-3	TGTGCCAGCAGCTTAGCTATTCCTAGCGGGAGCGCGAACACAGATACGCAGTATTTT	CASSLAIPSGSANTDTQYF
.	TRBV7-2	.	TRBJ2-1	TGTGCCAGCAGCTTAAGGGTGTCTAGCCAGAGACGGGGCAATGAGCAGTTCTTC	CASSLRVSSQRRGNEQFF